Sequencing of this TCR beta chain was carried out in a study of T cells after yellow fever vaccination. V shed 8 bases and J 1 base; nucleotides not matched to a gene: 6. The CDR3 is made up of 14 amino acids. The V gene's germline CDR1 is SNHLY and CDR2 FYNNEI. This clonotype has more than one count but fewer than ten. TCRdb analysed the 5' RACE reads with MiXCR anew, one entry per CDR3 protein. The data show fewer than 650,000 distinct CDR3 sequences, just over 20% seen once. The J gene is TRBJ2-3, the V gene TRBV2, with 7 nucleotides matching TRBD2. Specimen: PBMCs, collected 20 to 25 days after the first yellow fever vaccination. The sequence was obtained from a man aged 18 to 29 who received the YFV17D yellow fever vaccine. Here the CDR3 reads CASGAGPGTDTQYF. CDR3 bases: TGTGCCAGCGGAGCGGGGCCAGGCACAGATACGCAGTATTTT.